This T cell receptor (beta chain) is drawn from a study of shared clonotypes between healthy human individuals (dated by TCRdb to the early 2020s). Study-wide context: Three men and two women, aged 18 to 49 years, made up the cohort. Per donor, leukapheresis produced somewhere between about 0.8 and 9 billion PBMCs. The study deeply sequenced blood TCR repertoires of roughly five healthy adults to estimate repertoire size and the extent of clonotype sharing between individuals. For each donor, three plates each were used for CD4 naive and CD4 memory, two plates were used for CD8 naive, and one plate was used for CD8 memory. To increase sequencing depth and limit assay-specific biases, TCR repertoire library preparation and sequencing were carried out by different laboratories using diverse techniques. Results the study describes overall, beyond this receptor: Larger estimated clonotype richness was generally found for naive subsets than for memory subsets. Pairwise subsampling led to the expectation that sequencing depth would affect the degree of clonotype sharing among donors. Only blood was sampled, and tissue TCR repertoires likely differ from those in blood. The small number of donors limited the genetic and exposure-history diversity represented. Even with the large sequencing depth, rarefaction of the sorted-subset datasets indicated that sequencing was incomplete. Higher generation probabilities were observed for clonotypes shared by all four sorted-subset donors than for non-shared clonotypes. Across a handful of donors, about 5.2% of naive CD4, 3% to 3.5% of naive CD8, approximately 2.5% of memory CD4, and 0.4% to 0.45% of memory CD8 clonotypes were shared.

CD8 naive samples were obtained by positive selection for CCR7 among CD45RO-negative cells, yielding a CD45RA+CCR7+ population from which TemRA cells were excluded. Healthy HIV-negative adults with no recently reported acute infections or vaccinations were included as donors. Every donor was a Caucasian adult living in Nashville, Tennessee, USA. Blood was collected by leukapheresis, and PBMCs were isolated by Ficoll-Histopaque density gradient centrifugation and then cryopreserved in liquid nitrogen vapor phase. Analytical flow cytometry was used to check the purity and quantity of each magnetically sorted T cell population. Each sorted fraction had its genomic DNA isolated and then quantified by UV absorbance on a Nanodrop 2000c. V is clipped by 4 bases and J by 2 bases, and the sequence between their germline boundaries is 19 bases long. From the cysteine up to the phenylalanine, the CDR3 has a length of 17 residues. Of the read, only the CDR3 DNA is kept; its 51 bases are in frame from base 1. The germline V gene (reference sequence) supplies CDR1 SGHKS and CDR2 YYEKEE.

Using the deep immunoSEQ assay, multiplex PCR amplified TCR CDR3 regions from genomic DNA. Genomic DNA extracted from each cell subset was distributed evenly over all wells of several immunoSEQ 96-well plates, and each plate served as one replicate. For sorted subsets, approximately 0.2 ug of genomic DNA, equivalent to 30,000 or so T cell genomes, went into each replicate PCR. Purified libraries were quantified with a Qubit 3.0 fluorometer, sized on a Bioanalyzer 2100, and re-quantified with the KAPA Library Quantification kit. Each immunoSEQ 96-well plate was sequenced on its own single-read 150-cycle Illumina NextSeq 550 flow cell. The original pipeline was this. Because the immunoSEQ output included only junctional sequences and no quality scores, the filtering could not be the same as the filtering used for full-length reads. To assign V/J genes and CDR3, sequences were annotated using PyIR, a Python wrapper for IgBLAST v1.9, with IMGT germline references. Reads were filtered out if the reads had weak V/J assignments (E-value above 1e-6), no CDR3, stop codons, out-of-frame junctions, or ambiguous translated residues. V3J clonotypes were defined as sequences sharing the same inferred V gene, J gene, and CDR3 amino acid sequence. The percentage overlap between two repertoires was calculated by dividing the number of shared unique clonotypes by the size of the smaller repertoire. Richness of each repertoire was evaluated using RTK rarefaction, the Chao1 estimator, and Recon v2.1 estimates of unobserved clonotypes. OLGA was used to compute generation probabilities for all TCRbeta clonotypes that the gDNA method yielded from four donors. TCRdb mirrors the immuneACCESS table, restricted to in-frame sequences. Some clones are absent from its copies; in checked studies, under half trace to an unresolved V gene, and the reason for the others is unknown. The DNA was the basis for D and trimming; V, J and clone size are from that table. The sample profile shows fewer than 1 million clones; just over 95% of them were found once. The ten largest clones add up to around 0.21% of the sample.

Details on this clone: What this receptor recognizes is not known. The input lacks base qualities; no much larger clone sits a single base away.

The TCR sequence derives from a man aged 25 to 40 in good health. Sequencing used naive CD8+ T cells sorted from blood. Read against the paper, the sample's cell subset or site label means: CD45RA+CCR7+. The chain is made from TRBV5-5 and TRBJ1-5, and TRBD1 may be the D gene, going by 6 matching bases. The CDR3 reads as follows: CASSPRGHTWGNQPQHF. In nucleotide form, the sequence is TGTGCCAGCAGCCCCAGGGGCCATACCTGGGGCAATCAGCCCCAGCATTTT.